A selection of T cell receptor beta chains follows, all from one sample in a study of T cell changes during pregnancy in multiple sclerosis. Method: immunoSEQ multiplex PCR; TCRdb's copy keeps in-frame clones and lacks some. The sample lists tens of thousands of clones; roughly 84% were seen once. Sample: CD8+ T cells from peripheral blood mononuclear cells, taken before pregnancy. The receptors derive from a female donor with multiple sclerosis, enrolled in a pregnancy study. Both conserved end residues are part of each CDR3. A D gene is named only where the DNA matches it firmly. The size entry is marked missing in some rows and otherwise reads once, few, many or a size class.

v_gene,abundance,d_gene,j_gene,CDR3nt,CDR3aa
TRBV28,.,TRBD1,TRBJ1-5,TGTGCCAGCAGTGCCGGGACAGGTACTTCTCTTAGCAATCAGCCCCAGCATTTT,CASSAGTGTSLSNQPQHF
TRBV5-1,.,.,TRBJ1-2,TGCGCCAGCAGCTTCGTAGGGGAGGAGGATGGCTACACCTTC,CASSFVGEEDGYTF
TRBV7-6,.,TRBD2,TRBJ2-7,TGTGCCAGCAGCTCACGACTAGCGGGAGAGAGTTACGAGCAGTACTTC,CASSSRLAGESYEQYF
TRBV4-1,.,TRBD1,TRBJ1-2,TGCGCCAGCAGCCCGACAGGGGGTCTGGAGGGCTACACCTTC,CASSPTGGLEGYTF
TRBV6-4,.,TRBD2,TRBJ2-7,TGTGCCAGCAGTGAAGGGACTAGCGCCTACGAGCAGTACTTC,CASSEGTSAYEQYF
TRBV4-3,.,.,TRBJ2-1,TGCGCCAGCAGCAAGGAATCAACAGGAGCTCCCTACAATGAGCAGTTCTTC,CASSKESTGAPYNEQFF
TRBV11-2,.,.,TRBJ2-1,TGTGCCAGCAGCTTAGGCCCTTCCCTAGCGATCCTCTACAATGAGCAGTTCTTC,CASSLGPSLAILYNEQFF
TRBV21-1,.,.,TRBJ2-7,TGTGCCAGCAGCACACGACAGGTAGACTCCTACGAGCAGTACTTC,CASSTRQVDSYEQYF
TRBV27,once,TRBD2,TRBJ2-3,TGTGCCAGTAGGCGGGAGGACGGAGGAACAGATACGCAGTATTTT,CASRREDGGTDTQYF
TRBV19,once,TRBD1,TRBJ1-1,TGTGCCAGTAGGGACCGACAGGGGGTATCTGAAGCTTTCTTT,CASRDRQGVSEAFF
TRBV27,few,.,TRBJ2-7,TGTGCCAGCAGCCCGACAGGTTACTACGAGCAGTACTTC,CASSPTGYYEQYF
TRBV4-1,few,.,TRBJ1-1,TGCGCCAGCAGCCAAATCGGAGGGGCCACTGAAGCTTTCTTT,CASSQIGGATEAFF
TRBV29-1,.,TRBD2,TRBJ2-3,TGCAGCGTTGGGGCGGGAGACACAGATACGCAGTATTTT,CSVGAGDTDTQYF
TRBV5-4,.,.,TRBJ2-7,TGTGCCAGCAGCATCACGGACGAGCAGTACTTC,CASSITDEQYF
TRBV6-1,.,TRBD1,TRBJ2-1,TGTGCCAGCAAGGGGGGACAGGGCTCCTACAATGAGCAGTTCTTC,CASKGGQGSYNEQFF
TRBV5-4,.,.,TRBJ2-3,TGTGCCAGCAGCTTGGTTCCCTACACAGATACGCAGTATTTT,CASSLVPYTDTQYF
TRBV5-4,.,.,TRBJ2-7,TGTGCCAGCAGCTTTACGAGGGGGTACGAGCAGTACTTC,CASSFTRGYEQYF
TRBV5-5,.,.,TRBJ1-2,TGTGCCAGCAGCTTTCCCCAACAGGGAAACTATGGCTACACCTTC,CASSFPQQGNYGYTF
TRBV29-1,.,TRBD1,TRBJ2-7,TGCAGCGTTGATTGGACAGGGGGCTACGAGCAGTACTTC,CSVDWTGGYEQYF
TRBV4-1,.,TRBD1,TRBJ1-5,TGCGCCAGCAGCCATAGACAGGGGGATCAGCCCCAGCATTTT,CASSHRQGDQPQHF
TRBV13,.,.,TRBJ2-7,TGTGCCAGCAGCTCCCAAGGGTGGGAGTCCTACTCCTACGAGCAGTACTTC,CASSSQGWESYSYEQYF
TRBV7-9,.,.,TRBJ1-2,TGTGCCAGCATCGAAGGGGGGGAGGATGGCTACACCTTC,CASIEGGEDGYTF
TRBV27,once,TRBD2,TRBJ2-7,TGTGCCAGCAGTTCTAGGCTAGCGGGCTGGCCCTCCTACGAGCAGTACTTC,CASSSRLAGWPSYEQYF
TRBV4-2,few,.,TRBJ1-1,TGTGCCAGCAGCCAAGATGACAGTCGGGTCACTGAAGCTTTCTTT,CASSQDDSRVTEAFF
TRBV19,.,TRBD2,TRBJ2-3,TGTGCCAGCGTTAGCGGGAGGGCCTCGGGTACGCAGTATTTT,CASVSGRASGTQYF
TRBV30,.,.,TRBJ2-1,TGTGCCTGGAGGCAGCGGAAACTCTCCTACAATGAGCAGTTCTTC,CAWRQRKLSYNEQFF
TRBV4-1,.,TRBD2,TRBJ2-1,TGCGCCAGCAGCCCTTCTAGCGGGAGTCAGAATGAGCAGTTCTTC,CASSPSSGSQNEQFF
TRBV14,.,TRBD1,TRBJ2-5,TGTGCCAGCAGCCAAGATATTATGGACAGGTACCAAGAGACCCAGTACTTC,CASSQDIMDRYQETQYF
TRBV15,.,TRBD2,TRBJ2-1,TGTGCCACCAGCAGGGGACTAGCGGAGGGCCTCTTCACGGATGAGCAGTTCTTC,CATSRGLAEGLFTDEQFF
TRBV4-1,.,.,TRBJ2-1,TGCGCCAGCAGCCAAGAATGGGCACCCTCCCTAAATGAGCAGTTCTTC,CASSQEWAPSLNEQFF
TRBV11-2,.,.,TRBJ2-3,TGTGCCAGCAGGGTAGTAGATACGCAGTATTTT,CASRVVDTQYF
TRBV27,.,TRBD1,TRBJ1-4,TGTGCCAGCAGTTGGACAGGGGGCAATGAAAAACTGTTTTTT,CASSWTGGNEKLFF
TRBV7-7,.,TRBD2,TRBJ2-1,TGTGCCAGCAGCTTAGCCGGACTAGCAGGCACCAATGAGCAGTTCTTC,CASSLAGLAGTNEQFF
TRBV27,.,TRBD2,TRBJ2-3,TGTGCCAGCGCCCTCCACGGGACTAGCGGGAGTGATACGCAGTATTTT,CASALHGTSGSDTQYF
TRBV7-2,.,TRBD1,TRBJ2-5,TGTGCCAGCAGCTCCGGACAGGGGAATTCTCGGGCCCAGTACTTC,CASSSGQGNSRAQYF
TRBV6-5,.,TRBD2,TRBJ2-3,TGTGCCAGCAGCAGCATAGCGGGTTCAGGTGATACGCAGTATTTT,CASSSIAGSGDTQYF
TRBV4-3,.,.,TRBJ2-1,TGCGCCAGCAGCCATTTCCCCCGAAGACAGAGCTCCTACAATGAGCAGTTCTTC,CASSHFPRRQSSYNEQFF
TRBV7-8,.,.,TRBJ1-2,TGTGCCAGCAGCCAATCCCACAGGGAATCCCCTACCTCCTATGGCTACACCTTC,CASSQSHRESPTSYGYTF
TRBV7-3,.,.,TRBJ2-7,TGTGCCAGCAGCCCGTCAGGCAGGGGAGACGAGCAGTACTTC,CASSPSGRGDEQYF
TRBV29-1,once,.,TRBJ1-2,TGCAGCGTGGGGCCTGGCTACACCTTC,CSVGPGYTF
TRBV7-9,.,.,TRBJ2-7,TGTGCCAGCAGCTTAGTACTGGGGAGCTCCTACGAGCAGTACTTC,CASSLVLGSSYEQYF
TRBV4-2,.,TRBD1,TRBJ2-2,TGTGCCAGCAGCCAAAGTCAGGGGGACGGGGAGCTGTTTTTT,CASSQSQGDGELFF
TRBV27,.,TRBD1,TRBJ1-5,TGTGCCAGCAGTTTGACAGGGAGCAATCAGCCCCAGCATTTT,CASSLTGSNQPQHF
TRBV7-9,.,TRBD1,TRBJ2-3,TGTGCCAGCAGCTTAGGGGACAGGGGATACACAGATACGCAGTATTTT,CASSLGDRGYTDTQYF
TRBV29-1,.,TRBD2,TRBJ2-1,TGCAGCGTTGATTGGTGGGGAAGCGGGAGGCCCTTCAATGAGCAGTTCTTC,CSVDWWGSGRPFNEQFF
TRBV15,.,.,TRBJ2-5,TGTGCCACCAGCAGGGGGGGACGATCACCTTTGGAGACCCAGTACTTC,CATSRGGRSPLETQYF
TRBV25-1,.,TRBD1,TRBJ1-2,TGTGCCAGCAGACCAGGGGGCGAGGGCTATGGCTACACCTTC,CASRPGGEGYGYTF
TRBV7-2,.,TRBD2,TRBJ2-7,TGTGCCAGCAGCTCTTCCGGACTAGCCCTTTCCTACGAGCAGTACTTC,CASSSSGLALSYEQYF
TRBV4-1,once,.,TRBJ2-7,TGCGCCAGCAGCCAAGATCCCCTTTCCTACGAGCAGTACTTC,CASSQDPLSYEQYF
TRBV28,once,TRBD2,TRBJ2-7,TGTGCCAGCAGTATTAGCGGGAGGGGGTACGAGCAGTACTTC,CASSISGRGYEQYF